The clone carrying this TCR beta chain was seen many times. What it binds is not known. The sample belongs to a study of CD8 T cells in ankylosing spondylitis. Study-wide findings and caveats: For ankylosing spondylitis blood, a TCR beta motif of eight or nine highly homologous variants appeared characteristic.

CDR3 length: 14 residues. The V end was cut by 0 bases, the J end by 3 bases, with 8 bases between. Germline CDR1 is SGHRS and CDR2 is YFSETQ. TCRdb fed the 5' RACE reads into MiXCR, producing one record per CDR3 protein. This table holds a few hundred thousand distinct CDR3 sequences, 8% found once. The sequencing input was blood, either unsorted or a sorted T cell fraction (not recorded which). The clonotype was recovered from a male donor with ankylosing spondylitis. J is TRBJ2-3 and V is TRBV5-1, with D hard to call. The CDR3 nucleotides are TGCGCCAGCAGCTTGGCTTCGATTACAGATACGCAGTATTTT. This translates into CASSLASITDTQYF.